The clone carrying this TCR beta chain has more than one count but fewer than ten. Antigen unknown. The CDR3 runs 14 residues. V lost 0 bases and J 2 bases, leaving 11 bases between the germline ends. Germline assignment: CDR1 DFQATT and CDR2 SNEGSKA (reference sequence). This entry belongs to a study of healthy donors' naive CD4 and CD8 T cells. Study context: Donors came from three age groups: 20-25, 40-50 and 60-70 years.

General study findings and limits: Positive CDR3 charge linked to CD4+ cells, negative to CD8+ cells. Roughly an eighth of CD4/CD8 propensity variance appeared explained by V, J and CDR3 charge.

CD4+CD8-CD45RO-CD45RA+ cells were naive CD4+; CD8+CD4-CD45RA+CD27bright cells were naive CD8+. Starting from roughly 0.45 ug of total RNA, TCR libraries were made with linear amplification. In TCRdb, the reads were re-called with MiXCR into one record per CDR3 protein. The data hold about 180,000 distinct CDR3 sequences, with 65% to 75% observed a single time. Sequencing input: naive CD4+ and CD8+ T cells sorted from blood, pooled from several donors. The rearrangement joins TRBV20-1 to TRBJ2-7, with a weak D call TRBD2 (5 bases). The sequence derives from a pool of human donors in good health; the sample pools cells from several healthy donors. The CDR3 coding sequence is TGCAGTGCTAGAGATCGGGAAGGAACCTACGAGCAGTACTTC. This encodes CSARDREGTYEQYF.